This TCR beta chain was identified during a study of CD8+ T cells in alopecia areata. V shed 5 bases and J shed 3 bases, with 11 bases lying between them. Per germline, CDR1 LNHNV and CDR2 YYDKDF (reference sequence). The CDR3 consists of 14 residues. Stated treatment: oral pan-JAK inhibitor, 5-10 mg twice daily. Extracted RNA was reverse transcribed, and the resulting cDNA served as sequencing template. Clones were sequenced by immunoSEQ multiplex PCR, and TCRdb holds only the in-frame ones, with some missing. The sample has some 240,000 clones, under 75% seen once; the top ten hold more than 1.5%. This specimen was CD4+ T cells sorted from blood, taken at week 4, from a patient treated with tofacitinib. The TCR comes from a human donor with alopecia areata. V is TRBV15 and J is TRBJ1-5; D is unclear. The CDR3 sequence: CATSPNSVNQPQHF. CDR3 DNA: TGTGCCACCAGCCCAAACTCGGTCAATCAGCCCCAGCATTTT.